This record looks at one T cell receptor (beta chain) sequence and its context. As yet, its antigen is unknown. Sequencing was performed with immunoSEQ multiplex PCR; in TCRdb, only in-frame clones are kept and a portion is missing. This sample has about 700,000 clones, with 92% found just once. This sample was included in a study of shared clonotypes between healthy human individuals. Overall study findings and caveats: In the sorted subsets, rarefaction showed sequencing was incomplete despite large depth.

The naive CD8 population came from CD45RO-negative cells selected for CCR7, without terminally differentiated effector memory CD45RA+ cells. The germline V and J ends were trimmed by 3 bases and 0 bases, with 10 bases remaining between them. Germline V CDR1 and CDR2: SGHNT, YENEEA. This CDR3 has 15 residues. The V and J genes are TRBV11-3 and TRBJ2-3; a possible D gene is TRBD1 (5 bases). This clonotype was obtained from a man aged 25 to 40 in good health. The sample was naive CD8+ T cells sorted from blood. The CDR3: CASSFGADSTDTQYF. The CDR3 bases are TGTGCCAGCAGCTTTGGGGCGGATAGCACAGATACGCAGTATTTT.